This is a list of T cell receptor beta chains from one sample in a study of blood T cell repertoires in COVID-19. TCRdb's copy holds only in-frame clones and misses some; the assay was immunoSEQ multiplex PCR. The sample carries approximately 64,000 clones, 81% recorded once. Sample: peripheral blood. All receptors come from a woman in her seventies with acute or convalescent COVID-19. The CDR3 runs from the conserved cysteine through the conserved F or W. D genes are given only for firm matches. The listing skips clone size in some rows; elsewhere it reads once, few, many or a size class.

CDR3	DNA	J	size	D	V
CASSLVSGSSYNEQFF	TGTGCCAGCAGCTTAGTATCCGGGAGCTCCTACAATGAGCAGTTCTTC	TRBJ2-1	-	-	TRBV7-2
CASSLSDQPQHF	TGTGCCAGCAGTTTATCCGATCAGCCCCAGCATTTT	TRBJ1-5	-	-	TRBV12-3/TRBV12-4
CASLGWSGRVNEQFF	TGTGCCAGCCTCGGGTGGAGCGGGAGAGTCAATGAGCAGTTCTTC	TRBJ2-1	-	TRBD2	TRBV27
CASSLGQGTSGYTF	TGCGCCAGCAGCTTGGGACAGGGGACGTCTGGCTACACCTTC	TRBJ1-2	-	TRBD1	TRBV5-1
CASSRPRGGREQYF	TGTGCCAGCAGCCGGCCTAGAGGGGGTCGAGAGCAGTACTTC	TRBJ2-7	-	-	TRBV7-9
CASRADRASGNTIYF	TGTGCCAGCAGGGCCGACAGGGCTTCTGGAAACACCATATATTTT	TRBJ1-3	few	TRBD1	TRBV28
CASSYVPGKGLGISGANVLTF	TGTGCCAGCAGTTACGTTCCGGGGAAGGGCCTAGGCATCTCTGGGGCCAACGTCCTGACTTTC	TRBJ2-6	-	-	TRBV6-2/TRBV6-3
CASTLEGETQYF	TGTGCCAGCACCCTAGAGGGAGAGACCCAGTACTTC	TRBJ2-5	-	-	TRBV2
CASSFGQGNQPQHF	TGTGCCAGCAGTTTCGGACAGGGAAATCAGCCCCAGCATTTT	TRBJ1-5	-	TRBD1	TRBV6-5
CASTPWPLGTEAFF	TGTGCCAGTACCCCCTGGCCCCTCGGGACTGAAGCTTTCTTT	TRBJ1-1	-	-	TRBV19
CASSPGTGVTDTQYF	TGTGCCAGCTCACCCGGGACAGGGGTAACAGATACGCAGTATTTT	TRBJ2-3	-	TRBD1	TRBV18
CASSEGVGQPQHF	TGTGCCAGTAGTGAGGGGGTGGGCCAGCCCCAGCATTTT	TRBJ1-5	few	-	TRBV19
CASIPGGSGTDTQYF	TGTGCCAGCATCCCCGGCGGGAGTGGTACAGATACGCAGTATTTT	TRBJ2-3	medium-sized	TRBD2	TRBV6-6
CASRLINSPLHF	TGTGCCAGCCGTCTTATAAATTCACCCCTCCACTTT	TRBJ1-6	-	-	TRBV6-5
CASRTSGRNEQFF	TGTGCCAGCAGGACTAGCGGGAGAAATGAGCAGTTCTTC	TRBJ2-1	-	TRBD2	TRBV27
CASSLATGGNTGELFF	TGTGCCAGCAGCTTGGCGACAGGGGGAAACACCGGGGAGCTGTTTTTT	TRBJ2-2	-	TRBD1	TRBV7-2
CAIRRDSYEQYF	TGTGCCATCAGGAGGGACAGCTACGAGCAGTACTTC	TRBJ2-7	-	TRBD1	TRBV10-3
CASSLEPGQDHQPQHF	TGCGCCAGCAGCTTGGAACCGGGACAAGACCATCAGCCCCAGCATTTT	TRBJ1-5	-	-	TRBV5-1
CAWAYPGTPYEQYF	TGTGCCTGGGCTTACCCCGGGACACCCTACGAGCAGTACTTC	TRBJ2-7	-	-	TRBV30
CASSQDYFQPQHF	TGCGCCAGCAGCCAAGATTATTTTCAGCCCCAGCATTTT	TRBJ1-5	medium-sized	-	TRBV4-1
CASSQNRDNEKLFF	TGCGCCAGCAGCCAAAATCGAGATAATGAAAAACTGTTTTTT	TRBJ1-4	-	-	TRBV4-1
CASSPRTGLAGANVLTF	TGCGCCAGCAGTCCGCGGACCGGGCTAGCCGGGGCCAACGTCCTGACTTTC	TRBJ2-6	-	-	TRBV23-1
CASSLRLVDNEQFF	TGTGCCAGCAGCTTACGACTAGTGGACAATGAGCAGTTCTTC	TRBJ2-1	-	-	TRBV7-2
CASSQSRRPEQYF	TGCGCCAGCAGTCAATCGCGCCGCCCCGAGCAGTACTTC	TRBJ2-7	-	-	TRBV23-1
CSARTANEQFF	TGCAGTGCTAGGACTGCCAATGAGCAGTTCTTC	TRBJ2-1	once	-	TRBV20-1
CASSANDRGTEAFF	TGTGCCAGCAGCGCGAATGACAGGGGTACTGAAGCTTTCTTT	TRBJ1-1	-	TRBD1	TRBV11-2
CASSYSEAGTQYF	TGTGCCAGCAGTTACTCAGAGGCGGGTACGCAGTATTTT	TRBJ2-3	-	-	TRBV6-2/TRBV6-3
CASSGTGGSNQPQHF	TGTGCCAGTAGTGGTACAGGGGGAAGCAATCAGCCCCAGCATTTT	TRBJ1-5	-	TRBD1	TRBV19